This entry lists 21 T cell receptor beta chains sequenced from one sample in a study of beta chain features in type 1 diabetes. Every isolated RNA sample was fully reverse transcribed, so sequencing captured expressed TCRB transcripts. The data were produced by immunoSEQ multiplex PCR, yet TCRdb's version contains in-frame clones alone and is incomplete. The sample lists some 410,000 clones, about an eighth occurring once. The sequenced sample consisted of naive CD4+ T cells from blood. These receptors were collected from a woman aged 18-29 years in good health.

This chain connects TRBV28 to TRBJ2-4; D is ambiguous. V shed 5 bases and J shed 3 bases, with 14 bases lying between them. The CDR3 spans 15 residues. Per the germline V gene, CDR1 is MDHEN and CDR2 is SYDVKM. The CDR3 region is CASSPPGSGKNIQYF. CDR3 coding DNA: TGTGCCAGCAGTCCCCCCGGGTCGGGCAAAAACATTCAGTACTTC. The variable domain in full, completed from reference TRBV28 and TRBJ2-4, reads DVKVTQSSRYLVKRTGEKVFLECVQDMDHENMFWYRQDPGLGLRLIYFSYDVKMKEKGDIPEGYSVSREKKERFSLILESASTNQTSMYLCASSPPGSGKNIQYFGAGTRLSVL.

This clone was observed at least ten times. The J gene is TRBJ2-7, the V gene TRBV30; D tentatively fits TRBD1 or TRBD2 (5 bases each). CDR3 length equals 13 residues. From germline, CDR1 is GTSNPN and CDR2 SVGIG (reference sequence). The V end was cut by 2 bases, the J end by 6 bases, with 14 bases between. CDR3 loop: CAWSPGPTREQYF. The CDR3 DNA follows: TGTGCCTGGAGTCCGGGGCCCACCCGCGAGCAGTACTTC.

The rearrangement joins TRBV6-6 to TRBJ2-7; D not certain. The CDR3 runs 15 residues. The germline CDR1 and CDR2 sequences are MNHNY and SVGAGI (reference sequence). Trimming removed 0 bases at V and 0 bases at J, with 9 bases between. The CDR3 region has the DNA TGTGCCAGCAGTTACTCGGGTCAGCTCTCCTACGAGCAGTACTTC. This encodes CASSYSGQLSYEQYF.

Here the CDR3 DNA reads TGTGCCAGCAGCCAGGAGATAGCGGGGGGGCCCTACAATGAGCAGTTCTTC. Translating it yields CASSQEIAGGPYNEQFF. The V and J genes are TRBV4-2 and TRBJ2-1; 11 bases map to TRBD2. Germline V gives CDR1 LGHNA, CDR2 YNFKEQ. This CDR3 contains 17 residues. With V trimmed by 3 bases and J by 2 bases, 6 bases remained unmatched.

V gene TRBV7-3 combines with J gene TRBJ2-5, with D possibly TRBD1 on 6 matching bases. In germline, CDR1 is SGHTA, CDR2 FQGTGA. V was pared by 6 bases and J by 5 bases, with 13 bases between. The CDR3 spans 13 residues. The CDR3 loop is CASSLGGRETQYF. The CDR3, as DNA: TGTGCCAGCAGTCTAGGGGGTCGGGAGACCCAGTACTTC. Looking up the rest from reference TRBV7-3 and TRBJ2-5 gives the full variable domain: GAGVSQTPSNKVTEKGKYVELRCDPISGHTALYWYRQSLGQGPEFLIYFQGTGAADDSGLPNDRFFAVRPEGSVSTLKIQRTERGDSAVYLCASSLGGRETQYFGPGTRLLVL.

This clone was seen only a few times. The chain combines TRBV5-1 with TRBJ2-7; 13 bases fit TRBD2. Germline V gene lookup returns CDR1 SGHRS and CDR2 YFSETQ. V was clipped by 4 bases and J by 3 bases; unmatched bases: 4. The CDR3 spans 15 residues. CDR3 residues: CASSRLAGGLYEQYV. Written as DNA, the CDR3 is TGCGCCAGCAGCCGACTAGCGGGGGGTCTCTACGAGCAGTACGTC.

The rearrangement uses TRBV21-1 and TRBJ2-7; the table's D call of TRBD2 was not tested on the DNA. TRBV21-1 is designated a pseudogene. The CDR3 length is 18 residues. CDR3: CASSKERGLAGVPLEQYF. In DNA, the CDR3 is TGTGCCAGCAGCAAAGAGAGGGGACTAGCGGGAGTTCCCCTCGAGCAGTACTTC.

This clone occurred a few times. CDR3 bases: TGTGCCACCCAACAGGGCACAGATACGCAGTATTTT. This translates into CATQQGTDTQYF. The genes are TRBV10-3 and TRBJ2-3, with D perhaps TRBD1 (5 bases). This CDR3 comprises 12 residues. V gave up 10 bases and J gave up 1 base, with 9 bases separating them. CDR1 ENHRY and CDR2 SYGVKD come from the germline V gene.

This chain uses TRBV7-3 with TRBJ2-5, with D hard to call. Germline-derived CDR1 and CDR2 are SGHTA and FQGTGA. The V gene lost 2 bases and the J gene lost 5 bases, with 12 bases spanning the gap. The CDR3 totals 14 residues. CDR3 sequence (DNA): TGTGCCAGCAGCTTATCGCCAGGCACGGAGACCCAGTACTTC. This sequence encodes CASSLSPGTETQYF.

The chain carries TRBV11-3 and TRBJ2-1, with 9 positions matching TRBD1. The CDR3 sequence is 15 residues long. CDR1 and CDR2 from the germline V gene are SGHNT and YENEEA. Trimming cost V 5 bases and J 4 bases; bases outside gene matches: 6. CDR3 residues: CASSPGQGTYNEQFF. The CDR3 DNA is TGTGCCAGCAGCCCCGGACAGGGGACGTACAATGAGCAGTTCTTC.

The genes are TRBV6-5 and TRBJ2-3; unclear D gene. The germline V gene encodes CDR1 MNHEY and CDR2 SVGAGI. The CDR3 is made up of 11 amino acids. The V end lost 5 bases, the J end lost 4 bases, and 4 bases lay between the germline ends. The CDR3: CASSRSDTQYF. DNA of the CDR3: TGTGCCAGCAGTCGATCAGATACGCAGTATTTT.

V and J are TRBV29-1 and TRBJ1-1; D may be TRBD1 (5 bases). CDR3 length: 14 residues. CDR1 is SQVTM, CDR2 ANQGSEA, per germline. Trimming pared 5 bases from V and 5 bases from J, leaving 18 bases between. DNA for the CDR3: TGCAGCGTTTCAGGGACGAACCAGCGGACTGAAGCTTTCTTT. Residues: CSVSGTNQRTEAFF.

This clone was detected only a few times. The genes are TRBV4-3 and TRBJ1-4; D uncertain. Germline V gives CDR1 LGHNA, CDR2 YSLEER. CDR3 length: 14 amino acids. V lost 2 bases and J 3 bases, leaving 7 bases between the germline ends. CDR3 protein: CASSQTPANEKLFF. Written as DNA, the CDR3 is TGCGCCAGCAGCCAAACCCCTGCTAATGAAAAACTGTTTTTT.

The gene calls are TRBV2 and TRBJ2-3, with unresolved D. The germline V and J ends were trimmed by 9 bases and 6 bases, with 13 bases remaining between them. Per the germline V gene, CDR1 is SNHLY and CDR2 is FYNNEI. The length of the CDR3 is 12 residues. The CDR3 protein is CARISGSDTQYF. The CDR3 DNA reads TGTGCCAGAATTTCGGGTTCGGATACGCAGTATTTT.

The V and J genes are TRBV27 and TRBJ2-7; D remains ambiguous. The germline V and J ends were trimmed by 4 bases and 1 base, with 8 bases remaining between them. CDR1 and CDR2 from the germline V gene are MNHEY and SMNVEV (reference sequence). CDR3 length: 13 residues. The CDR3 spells CASSSDLSYEQYV. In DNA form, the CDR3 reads TGTGCCAGCAGTTCCGATCTTTCCTACGAGCAGTACGTC.

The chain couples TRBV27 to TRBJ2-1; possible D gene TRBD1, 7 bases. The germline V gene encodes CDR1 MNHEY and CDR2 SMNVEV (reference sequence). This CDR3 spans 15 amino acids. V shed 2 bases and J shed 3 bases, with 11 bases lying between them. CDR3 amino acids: CASSLGQGGYNEQFF. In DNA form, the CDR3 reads TGTGCCAGCAGTTTAGGCCAGGGGGGCTACAATGAGCAGTTCTTC.

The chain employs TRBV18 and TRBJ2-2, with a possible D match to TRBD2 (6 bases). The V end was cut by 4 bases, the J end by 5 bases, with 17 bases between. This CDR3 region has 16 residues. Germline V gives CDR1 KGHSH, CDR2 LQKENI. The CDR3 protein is CASSLLPGTSTGELFF. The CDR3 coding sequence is TGTGCCAGCTCACTTCTACCGGGGACTTCAACCGGGGAGCTGTTTTTT.

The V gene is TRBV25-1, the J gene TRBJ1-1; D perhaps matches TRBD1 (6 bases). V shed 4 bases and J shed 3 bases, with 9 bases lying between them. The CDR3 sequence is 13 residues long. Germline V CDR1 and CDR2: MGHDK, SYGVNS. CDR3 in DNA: TGTGCCAGCAGTGTAACAGGGTACACTGAAGCTTTCTTT. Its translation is CASSVTGYTEAFF.

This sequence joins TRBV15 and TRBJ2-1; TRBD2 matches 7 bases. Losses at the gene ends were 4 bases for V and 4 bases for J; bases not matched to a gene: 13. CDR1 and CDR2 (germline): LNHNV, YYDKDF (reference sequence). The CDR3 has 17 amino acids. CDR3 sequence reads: CATSNPGDYRTYNEQFF. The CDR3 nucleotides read TGTGCCACCAGCAACCCGGGGGACTACAGAACGTACAATGAGCAGTTCTTC.

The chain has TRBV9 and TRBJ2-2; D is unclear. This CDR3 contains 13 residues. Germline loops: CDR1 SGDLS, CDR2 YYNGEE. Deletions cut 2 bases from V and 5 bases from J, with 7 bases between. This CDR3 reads CASSVLGTGELFF. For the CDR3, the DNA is TGTGCCAGCAGCGTTTTAGGGACCGGGGAGCTGTTTTTT.

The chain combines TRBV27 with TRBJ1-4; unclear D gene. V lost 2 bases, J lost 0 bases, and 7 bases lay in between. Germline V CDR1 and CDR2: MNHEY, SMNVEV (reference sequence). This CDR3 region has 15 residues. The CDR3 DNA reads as TGTGCCAGCAGTTTAAGAGCAGCAACTAATGAAAAACTGTTTTTT. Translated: CASSLRAATNEKLFF.